This TCR beta chain was retrieved from a study of T cells in Graves' hyperthyroidism and ophthalmopathy. RNA transcripts gave rise to amplified TCR beta CDR3 regions. The TCR CDR3 first-round RT-PCR relied on the HTBI primer set. Using its own MiXCR run on the multiplex PCR reads, TCRdb lists one record per CDR3 protein. The table has about 660,000 distinct CDR3 sequences, 45% seen once. The clonotype comes from an adult man with Graves' disease, either hyperthyroidism or ophthalmopathy (not recorded which). The source material was peripheral blood or thyroid tissue (not recorded which).

This chain's CDR3 is CASSQLPGQGEQYF. The CDR3 DNA follows: TGTGCCAGCAGCCAATTACCGGGACAGGGCGAGCAGTACTTC. The chain recombines TRBV7-9 with TRBJ2-7, with 9 bases identical to TRBD1. V was pared by 5 bases and J by 6 bases, with 8 bases of the junction left unmatched. Germline values: CDR1 SEHNR, CDR2 FQNEAQ (reference sequence). The CDR3 consists of 14 residues.